This TCR beta chain was recorded in a study of siplizumab effects on memory and regulatory T cells. Study-wide results and limits: Naive or memory phenotype assignment was not possible for roughly 75-96% of proliferating CD4+ or CD8+ clones. Contribution to the alloresponse seemed major for naive T cells, which also seemed more diverse than memory cells.

Remarks on this clone: The antigen remains undetermined.

V was cut by 10 bases and J by 2 bases, with 16 bases left in between. Germline values: CDR1 LNHDA, CDR2 SQIVND (reference sequence). This CDR3 region has 14 residues. Each sample had approximately 10^5 TCR templates assayed. Profiled with immunoSEQ multiplex PCR; TCRdb holds only in-frame clones, not every one. This table holds about 80,000 clones, around 93% found once. The sequencing sample was made of CD8+ T cells sorted from blood. The rearrangement links TRBV19 to TRBJ2-3, with a weak D call TRBD2 (6 bases). The receptor was isolated from a human donor in good health. The CDR3 bases are TGTGCCACCCAGAGGGGACTTTCCACAGATACGCAGTATTTT. Its translation is CATQRGLSTDTQYF.